The TCR beta chain under discussion was sequenced for a study of T-cell reconstitution after alpha-beta-depleted transplantation in children. General study points: Approximately two months post-transplant, alpha-beta T cells reportedly originated from several hundred expanded graft clones.

Library preparation (for TCRbeta) was performed with unique molecular identifiers. TCRdb itself ran the PCR reads through MiXCR, one entry per CDR3 protein. The sample comprises roughly 670,000 distinct CDR3 sequences, 10% to 15% of which are singletons, and roughly 0.77% rests with the top ten. Of note for this clonotype: Its specificity is not known.

This specimen consisted of PBMCs, obtained before TCRalphabeta/CD19-depleted stem cell transplant. The TCR originated in a girl aged 2 to 9 with congenital amegakaryocytic thrombocytopenia, due to receive a stem cell transplant.

The CDR3 sequence is CASSLEEAGELFF. The CDR3 DNA reads TGCGCCAGCAGCTTGGAGGAGGCCGGGGAGCTGTTTTTT. The chain couples TRBV5-1 to TRBJ2-2, with D maybe TRBD2 (5 bases). The CDR3 has 13 amino acids. V lost 0 bases to trimming and J lost 6 bases, with 6 bases between them. Germline CDR1 and CDR2: SGHRS and YFSETQ.